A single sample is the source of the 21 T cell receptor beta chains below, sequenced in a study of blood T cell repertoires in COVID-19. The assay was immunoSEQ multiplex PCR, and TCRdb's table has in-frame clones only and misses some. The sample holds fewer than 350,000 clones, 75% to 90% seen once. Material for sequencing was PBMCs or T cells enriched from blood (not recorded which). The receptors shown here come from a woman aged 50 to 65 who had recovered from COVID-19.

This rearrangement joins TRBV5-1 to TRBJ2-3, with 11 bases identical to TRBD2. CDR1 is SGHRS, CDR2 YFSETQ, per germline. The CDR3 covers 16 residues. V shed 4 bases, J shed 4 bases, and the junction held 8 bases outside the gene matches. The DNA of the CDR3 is TGCGCCAGCAGCACAGGCGGGACTAGCGGAGCAGATACGCAGTATTTT. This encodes CASSTGGTSGADTQYF.

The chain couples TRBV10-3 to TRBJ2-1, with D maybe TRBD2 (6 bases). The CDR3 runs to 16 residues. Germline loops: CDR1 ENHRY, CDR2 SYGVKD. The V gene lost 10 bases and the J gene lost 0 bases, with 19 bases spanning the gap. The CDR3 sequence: CATWSNSGDSYNEQFF. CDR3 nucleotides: TGTGCCACCTGGTCGAATAGCGGAGACTCCTACAATGAGCAGTTCTTC.

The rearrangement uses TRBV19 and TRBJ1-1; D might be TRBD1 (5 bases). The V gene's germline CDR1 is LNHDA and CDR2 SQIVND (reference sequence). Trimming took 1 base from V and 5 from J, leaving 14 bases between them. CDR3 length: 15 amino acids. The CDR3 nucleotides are TGTGCCAGTAGTATAGGGTGGGGGGGAGGAACTGAAGCTTTCTTT. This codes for CASSIGWGGGTEAFF.

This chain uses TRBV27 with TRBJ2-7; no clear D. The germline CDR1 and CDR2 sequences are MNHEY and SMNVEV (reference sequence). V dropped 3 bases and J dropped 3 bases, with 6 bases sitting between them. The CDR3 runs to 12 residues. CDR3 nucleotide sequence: TGTGCCAGCAGTTTTTCGGGCTACGAGCAGTACTTC. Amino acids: CASSFSGYEQYF.

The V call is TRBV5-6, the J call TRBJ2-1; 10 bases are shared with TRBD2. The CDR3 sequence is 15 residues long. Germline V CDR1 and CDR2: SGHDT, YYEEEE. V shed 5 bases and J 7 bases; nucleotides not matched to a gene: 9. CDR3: CASRLSGGAVNEQFF. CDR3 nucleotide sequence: TGTGCCAGCAGATTAAGCGGGGGGGCAGTAAATGAGCAGTTCTTC.

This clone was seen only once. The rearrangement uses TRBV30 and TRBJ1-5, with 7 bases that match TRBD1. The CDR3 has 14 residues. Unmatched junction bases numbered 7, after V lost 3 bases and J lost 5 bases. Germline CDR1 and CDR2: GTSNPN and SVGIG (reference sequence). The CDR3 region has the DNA TGTGCCTGGAGATCGACAGGGTGGGATCAGCCCCAGCATTTT. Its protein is CAWRSTGWDQPQHF. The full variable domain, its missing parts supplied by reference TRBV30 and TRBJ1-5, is SQTIHQWPATLVQPVGSPLSLECTVEGTSNPNLYWYRQAAGRGLQLLFYSVGIGQISSEVPQNLSASRPQDRQFILSSKKLLLSDSGFYLCAWRSTGWDQPQHFGDGTRLSIL.

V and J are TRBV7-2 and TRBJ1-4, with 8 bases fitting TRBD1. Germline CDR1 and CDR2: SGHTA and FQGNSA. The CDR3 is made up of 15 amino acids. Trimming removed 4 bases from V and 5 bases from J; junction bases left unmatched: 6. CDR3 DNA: TGTGCCAGCAGCTCACGGACAGGGACGAATGAAAAACTGTTTTTT. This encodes CASSSRTGTNEKLFF. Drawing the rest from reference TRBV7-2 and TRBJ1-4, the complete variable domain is GAGVSQSPSNKVTEKGKDVELRCDPISGHTALYWYRQSLGQGLEFLIYFQGNSAPDKSGLPSDRFSAERTGGSVSTLTIQRTQQEDSAVYLCASSSRTGTNEKLFFGSGTQLSVL.

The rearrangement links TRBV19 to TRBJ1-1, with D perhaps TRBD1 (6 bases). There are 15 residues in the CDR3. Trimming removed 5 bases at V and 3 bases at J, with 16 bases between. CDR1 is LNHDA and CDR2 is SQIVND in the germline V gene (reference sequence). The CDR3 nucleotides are TGTGCCAGTAGTTGGGATGGGGGGGCGGACACTGAAGCTTTCTTT. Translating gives CASSWDGGADTEAFF.

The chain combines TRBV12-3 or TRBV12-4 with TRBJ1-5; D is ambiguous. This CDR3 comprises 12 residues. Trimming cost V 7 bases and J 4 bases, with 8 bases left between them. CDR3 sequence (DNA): TGTGCCAGCAACGCGGAGAATCAGCCCCAGCATTTT. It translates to CASNAENQPQHF.

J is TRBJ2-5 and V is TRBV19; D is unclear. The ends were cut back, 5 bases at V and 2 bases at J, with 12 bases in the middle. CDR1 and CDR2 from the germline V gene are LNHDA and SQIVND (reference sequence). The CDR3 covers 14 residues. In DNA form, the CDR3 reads TGTGCCAGTAGTCTCCCCCCCCCTCAAGAGACCCAGTACTTC. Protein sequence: CASSLPPPQETQYF.

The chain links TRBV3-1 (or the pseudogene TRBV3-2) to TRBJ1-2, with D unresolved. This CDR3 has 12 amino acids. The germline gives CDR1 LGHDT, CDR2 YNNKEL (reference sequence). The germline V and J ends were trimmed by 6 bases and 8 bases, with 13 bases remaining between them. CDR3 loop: CASSGSEGGYTF. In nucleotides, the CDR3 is TGTGCCAGCAGTGGGAGCGAAGGAGGCTACACCTTC.

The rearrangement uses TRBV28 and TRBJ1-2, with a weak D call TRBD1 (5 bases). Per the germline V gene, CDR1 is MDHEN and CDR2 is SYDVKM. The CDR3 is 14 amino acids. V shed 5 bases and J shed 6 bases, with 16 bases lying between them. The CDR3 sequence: CASSASDIINGYTF. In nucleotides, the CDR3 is TGTGCCAGCAGTGCCTCGGACATTATAAATGGCTACACCTTC.

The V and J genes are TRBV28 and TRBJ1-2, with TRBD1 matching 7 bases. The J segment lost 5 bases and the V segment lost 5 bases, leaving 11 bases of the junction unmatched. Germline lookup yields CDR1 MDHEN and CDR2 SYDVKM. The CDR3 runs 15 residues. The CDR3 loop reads CASSPRQGAAYGYTF. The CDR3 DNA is TGTGCCAGCAGTCCGCGACAGGGTGCTGCTTATGGCTACACCTTC.

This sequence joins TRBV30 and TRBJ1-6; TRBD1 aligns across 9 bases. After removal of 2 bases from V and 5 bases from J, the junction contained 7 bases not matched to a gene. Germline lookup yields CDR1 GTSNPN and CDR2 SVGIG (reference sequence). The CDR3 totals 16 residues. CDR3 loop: CAWSRGQGRDNSPLHF. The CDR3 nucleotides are TGTGCCTGGAGTCGGGGACAGGGAAGAGATAATTCACCCCTCCACTTT.

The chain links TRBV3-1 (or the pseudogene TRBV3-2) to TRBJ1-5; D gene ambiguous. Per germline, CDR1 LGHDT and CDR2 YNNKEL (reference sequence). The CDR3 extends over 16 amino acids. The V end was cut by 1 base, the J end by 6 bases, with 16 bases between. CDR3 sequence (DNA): TGTGCCAGCAGCCAAGTGGCAGGAGGGTTAGTTCAGCCCCAGCATTTT. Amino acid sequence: CASSQVAGGLVQPQHF.

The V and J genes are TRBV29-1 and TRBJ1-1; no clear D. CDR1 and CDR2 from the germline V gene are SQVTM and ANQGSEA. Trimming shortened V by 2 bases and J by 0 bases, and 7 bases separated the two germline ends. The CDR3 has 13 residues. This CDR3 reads CSVERLLNTEAFF. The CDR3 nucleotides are TGCAGCGTTGAAAGACTCCTGAACACTGAAGCTTTCTTT.

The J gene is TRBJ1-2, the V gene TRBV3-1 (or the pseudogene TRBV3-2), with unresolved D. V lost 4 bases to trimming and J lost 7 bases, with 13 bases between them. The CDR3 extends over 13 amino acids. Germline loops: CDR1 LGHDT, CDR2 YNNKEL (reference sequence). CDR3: CASSRTPTGGYTF. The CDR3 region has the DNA TGTGCCAGCAGCCGAACACCCACGGGTGGCTACACCTTC.

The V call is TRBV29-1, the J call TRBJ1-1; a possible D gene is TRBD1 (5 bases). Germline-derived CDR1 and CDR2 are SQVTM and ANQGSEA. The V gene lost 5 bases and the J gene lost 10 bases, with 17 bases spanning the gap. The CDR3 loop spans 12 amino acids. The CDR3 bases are TGCAGCGTTTATATACGGGGGGTGAGAGCTTTCTTT. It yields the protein CSVYIRGVRAFF.

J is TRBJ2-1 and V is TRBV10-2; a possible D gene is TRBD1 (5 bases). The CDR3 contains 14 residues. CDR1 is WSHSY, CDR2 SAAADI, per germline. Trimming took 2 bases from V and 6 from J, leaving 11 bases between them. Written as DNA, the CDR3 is TGCGCCAGCAGTGAGCGTCAGGGTGGCAATGAGCAGTTCTTC. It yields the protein CASSERQGGNEQFF.

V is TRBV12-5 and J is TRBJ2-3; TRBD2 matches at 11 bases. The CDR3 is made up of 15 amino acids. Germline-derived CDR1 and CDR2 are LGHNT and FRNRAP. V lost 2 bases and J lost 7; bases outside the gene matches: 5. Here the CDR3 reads CASGLTSGSLNTQYF. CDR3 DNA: TGTGCTAGTGGTTTGACTAGCGGGAGTTTGAATACGCAGTATTTT.

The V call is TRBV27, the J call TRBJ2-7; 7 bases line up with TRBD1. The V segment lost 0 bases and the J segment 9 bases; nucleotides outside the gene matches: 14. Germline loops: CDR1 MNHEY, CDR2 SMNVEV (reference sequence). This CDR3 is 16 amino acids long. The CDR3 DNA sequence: TGTGCCAGCAGTTTATCCCCCGCGGCACAGGGGAGAGGGCAGTACTTC. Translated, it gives CASSLSPAAQGRGQYF.